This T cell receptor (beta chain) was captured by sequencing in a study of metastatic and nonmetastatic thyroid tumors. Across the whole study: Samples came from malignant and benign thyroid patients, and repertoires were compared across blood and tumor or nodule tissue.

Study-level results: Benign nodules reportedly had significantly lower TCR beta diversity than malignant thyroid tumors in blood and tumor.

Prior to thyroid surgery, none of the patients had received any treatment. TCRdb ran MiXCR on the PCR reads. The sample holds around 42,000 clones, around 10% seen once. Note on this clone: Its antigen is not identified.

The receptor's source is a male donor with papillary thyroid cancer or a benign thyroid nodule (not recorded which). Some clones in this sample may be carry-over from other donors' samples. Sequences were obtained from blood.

In DNA, the CDR3 is TGTGCCAGCAGCGGGAAGACAGGTCAAACCTACAATGAGCAGTTCTTC. It translates to CASSGKTGQTYNEQFF. This chain joins TRBV4-2 and TRBJ2-1, with a tentative D call TRBD1 (6 bases). Germline-derived CDR1 and CDR2 are LGHNA and YNFKEQ. V was cut by 5 bases and J by 2 bases, with 16 bases left in between. The CDR3 contains 16 residues.